Listed here are 15 T cell receptor beta chains from one sample, sequenced in a study of blood T cell repertoires in COVID-19. The protocol was immunoSEQ multiplex PCR, while the TCRdb copy is restricted to in-frame clones and leaves out a portion. This sample yields around 61,000 clones, of which about 81% are seen a single time; about 15% belongs to the top ten. The sequenced material came from peripheral blood. The source of these receptors is an elderly man with acute or convalescent COVID-19.

The chain employs TRBV6-1 and TRBJ1-6; 9 bases agree with TRBD1. The CDR3 length is 16 residues. The V and J ends lost 0 bases and 8 bases, in that order; junction bases with no gene match: 5. Germline CDR1 and CDR2: MNHNS and SASEGT. The CDR3 protein is CASSEAWGTGYSPLHF. The CDR3 DNA follows: TGTGCCAGCAGTGAAGCGTGGGGGACAGGGTATTCACCCCTCCACTTT.

V gene TRBV9 combines with J gene TRBJ1-2; D gene ambiguous. Germline values: CDR1 SGDLS, CDR2 YYNGEE. Trimming stripped 3 bases from V and 6 bases from J, with 15 bases between. The CDR3 runs to 14 residues. DNA for the CDR3: TGTGCCAGCAGCGGAACCTTAAGGGAGGATGGCTACACCTTC. Translation gives CASSGTLREDGYTF.

The V gene is TRBV9, the J gene TRBJ2-1, with 7 bases lining up with TRBD1. This CDR3 spans 15 amino acids. Germline values: CDR1 SGDLS, CDR2 YYNGEE. V lost 2 bases, J lost 9 bases, and 11 bases stayed unmatched. The CDR3 DNA is TGTGCCAGCAGCGTTTCCGCCCGACAGGGCGGTGAGCAGTTCTTC. This codes for CASSVSARQGGEQFF.

This clone occurred once. This chain links TRBV6-5 with TRBJ2-3; tentative D call: TRBD1 (6 bases). Germline CDR1 reads MNHEY; CDR2 reads SVGAGI. V lost 6 bases and J 2 bases, leaving 12 bases between the germline ends. The length of the CDR3 is 14 residues. Here the CDR3 reads CASRRQETTDTQYF. DNA for the CDR3: TGTGCCAGCAGGAGACAGGAAACCACAGATACGCAGTATTTT.

This chain uses TRBV14 with TRBJ1-1; D remains unclear. Per the germline V gene, CDR1 is SGHDN and CDR2 is FVKESK. Trimming pared 1 base from V and 0 bases from J, leaving 12 bases between. This CDR3 is built from 16 residues. The CDR3 spells CASSQGSWYLNTEAFF. Here the CDR3 DNA reads TGTGCCAGCAGCCAAGGTTCCTGGTACTTGAACACTGAAGCTTTCTTT.

The CDR3 DNA sequence: TGTGCCAGCAACAGACAGTCAACTAATGAAAAACTGTTTTTT. Translation: CASNRQSTNEKLFF. The gene calls are TRBV7-9 and TRBJ1-4, with D possibly matching TRBD1 (5 bases). The CDR3 length is 14 residues. Trimming pared 7 bases from V and 0 bases from J, leaving 9 bases between. CDR1 SEHNR and CDR2 FQNEAQ come from the germline V gene (reference sequence). The full variable domain, its missing parts supplied by reference TRBV7-9 and TRBJ1-4, is DTGVSQNPRHKITKRGQNVTFRCDPISEHNRLYWYRQTLGQGPEFLTYFQNEAQLEKSRLLSDRFSAERPKGSFSTLEIQRTEQGDSAMYLCASNRQSTNEKLFFGSGTQLSVL.

The rearrangement joins TRBV5-1 to TRBJ1-4; D is ambiguous. The CDR3 is made up of 14 amino acids. The V end lost 5 bases, the J end lost 0 bases, and 8 bases lay between the germline ends. Germline V gene data show CDR1 as SGHRS and CDR2 as YFSETQ. The CDR3 sequence: CASRQTTTNEKLFF. CDR3 in DNA: TGCGCCAGCAGGCAGACTACAACTAATGAAAAACTGTTTTTT.

This clone occurred a few times. This rearrangement joins TRBV4-1 to TRBJ1-1; 7 nucleotides line up with TRBD1. This CDR3 has 13 amino acids. With 4 bases clipped from V and 5 bases from J, the junction kept 4 bases outside the gene matches. Germline V gene sequence: CDR1 MGHRA, CDR2 YSYEKL. The CDR3 DNA reads as TGCGCCAGCAGCCCCCCCAGGGGGACTGAAGCTTTCTTT. This codes for CASSPPRGTEAFF.

The gene calls are TRBV6-1 and TRBJ1-5; D unresolved. The germline gives CDR1 MNHNS, CDR2 SASEGT. The V end was cut by 2 bases, the J end by 2 bases, with 10 bases between. This CDR3 is 15 amino acids long. CDR3 nucleotides: TGTGCCAGCAGTGAATCCCTGGGCCGCAATCAGCCCCAGCATTTT. Translated, it gives CASSESLGRNQPQHF.

The rearrangement links TRBV18 to TRBJ2-2, with a weak D call TRBD1 (6 bases). The CDR3 contains 16 residues. Looked up from germline, CDR1 is KGHSH and CDR2 is LQKENI. V lost 6 bases and J 2 bases, leaving 16 bases between the germline ends. The CDR3 nucleotides read TGTGCCAGCTCGCCAAGACAGGACCTTAACACCGGGGAGCTGTTTTTT. Translated: CASSPRQDLNTGELFF.

The chain employs TRBV11-2 and TRBJ1-1; 11 nucleotides agree with TRBD1. Germline loops: CDR1 SGHAT, CDR2 FQNNGV. The CDR3 has 15 amino acids. J was trimmed by 1 base and V by 6 bases; bases with no gene match: 4. The CDR3 nucleotides are TGTGCCAGCAGTCGGACAGGGGGCCGGAACACTGAAGCTTTCTTT. As protein: CASSRTGGRNTEAFF. The full variable domain, its missing parts supplied by reference TRBV11-2 and TRBJ1-1, is EAGVAQSPRYKIIEKRQSVAFWCNPISGHATLYWYQQILGQGPKLLIQFQNNGVVDDSQLPKDRFSAERLKGVDSTLKIQPAKLEDSAVYLCASSRTGGRNTEAFFGQGTRLTVV.

This sequence joins TRBV5-1 and TRBJ1-1; D not resolved. The CDR3 totals 14 residues. Germline V CDR1 and CDR2: SGHRS, YFSETQ. Trimming pared 0 bases from V and 5 bases from J, leaving 11 bases between. In DNA form, the CDR3 reads TGCGCCAGCAGCTTGGGGGGAGGAGGTACTGAAGCTTTCTTT. Its translation is CASSLGGGGTEAFF.

The gene calls are TRBV7-2 and TRBJ2-3; possibly TRBD1 for D (6 bases). The V end was cut by 5 bases, the J end by 1 base, with 10 bases between. CDR3 length: 14 residues. The germline gives CDR1 SGHTA, CDR2 FQGNSA. The CDR3 reads CASSVRGGTDTQYF. The CDR3 DNA follows: TGTGCCAGCAGCGTCAGGGGTGGCACAGATACGCAGTATTTT.

The V gene is TRBV9, the J gene TRBJ1-4; 7 bases map to TRBD1. Trimming cost V 0 bases and J 7 bases; bases outside gene matches: 3. The CDR3 has 14 residues. Looked up from germline, CDR1 is SGDLS and CDR2 is YYNGEE. The CDR3 sequence is CASSVGAGGEKLFF. The CDR3 region has the DNA TGTGCCAGCAGCGTAGGGGCAGGGGGTGAAAAACTGTTTTTT.

This clone was detected only a few times. The chain employs TRBV12-3 or TRBV12-4 and TRBJ2-1, with D uncertain. V lost 8 bases and J lost 0, with 8 bases in between. This CDR3 contains 13 residues. CDR3 residues: CASSRYSYNEQFF. The CDR3 coding sequence is TGTGCCAGCTCCCGCTACTCCTACAATGAGCAGTTCTTC.